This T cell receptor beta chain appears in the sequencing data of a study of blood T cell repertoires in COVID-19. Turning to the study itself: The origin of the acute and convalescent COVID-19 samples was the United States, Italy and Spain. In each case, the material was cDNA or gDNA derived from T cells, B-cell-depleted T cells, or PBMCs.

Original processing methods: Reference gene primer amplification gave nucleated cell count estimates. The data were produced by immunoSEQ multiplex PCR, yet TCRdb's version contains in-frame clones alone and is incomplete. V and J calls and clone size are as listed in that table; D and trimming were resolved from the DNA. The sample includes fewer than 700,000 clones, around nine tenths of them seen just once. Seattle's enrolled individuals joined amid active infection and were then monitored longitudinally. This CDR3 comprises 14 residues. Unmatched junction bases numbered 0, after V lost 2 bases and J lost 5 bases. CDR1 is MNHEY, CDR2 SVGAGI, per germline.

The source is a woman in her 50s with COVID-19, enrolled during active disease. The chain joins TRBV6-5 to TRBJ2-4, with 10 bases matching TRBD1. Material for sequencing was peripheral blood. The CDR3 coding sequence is TGTGCCAGCAGTTACGGGACAGGGGAAAACATTCAGTACTTC. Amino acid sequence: CASSYGTGENIQYF.